Listed here are 17 T cell receptor beta chains from one sample, sequenced in a study of blood T cell repertoires in COVID-19. Assay: immunoSEQ multiplex PCR; the TCRdb copy retains only in-frame clones and omits some. The sample carries under 350,000 clones, 85% to 90% recorded once. The sample taken for sequencing was peripheral blood. The receptors stem from a man aged 35 to 55 with acute or convalescent COVID-19.

This chain connects TRBV27 to TRBJ2-1; D remains unclear. V gave up 5 bases and J gave up 6 bases, with 14 bases separating them. The germline V gene encodes CDR1 MNHEY and CDR2 SMNVEV (reference sequence). The CDR3 is 14 residues long. The CDR3 bases are TGTGCCAGCAGTCCCGGGTGGCCGATCAATGAGCAGTTCTTC. Translation gives CASSPGWPINEQFF.

The V gene is TRBV5-5, the J gene TRBJ2-1, with TRBD1 as a possible D gene (5 bases). CDR1 is SGHKS and CDR2 is YYEKEE in the germline V gene (reference sequence). V was trimmed by 0 bases and J by 0 bases, leaving 16 bases between them. The CDR3 contains 18 residues. The CDR3 nucleotides are TGTGCCAGCAGCTTGGGTTTCGTAGGGGATAGCTCCTACAATGAGCAGTTCTTC. Translating gives CASSLGFVGDSSYNEQFF.

The rearrangement links TRBV5-6 to TRBJ2-7, with 7 bases lining up with TRBD1. Germline CDR1 and CDR2: SGHDT and YYEEEE. The CDR3 is 14 residues long. The V segment lost 2 bases and the J segment 0 bases; nucleotides outside the gene matches: 2. In DNA form, the CDR3 reads TGTGCCAGCAGCTTCACAGGGGACTCCTACGAGCAGTACTTC. Its translation: CASSFTGDSYEQYF.

There are a few counts of this clone. The chain couples TRBV7-8 to TRBJ1-6; unclear D gene. This CDR3 contains 14 residues. Germline CDR1 and CDR2: SGHVS and FQNEAQ. The germline V and J ends were trimmed by 2 bases and 10 bases, with 12 bases remaining between them. CDR3 in DNA: TGTGCCAGCAGCTTATCTACCATTAACTCACCCCTCCACTTT. It is translated as CASSLSTINSPLHF. Full variable domain (remainder filled in from reference TRBV7-8 and TRBJ1-6): GAGVSQSPRYKVAKRGQDVALRCDPISGHVSLFWYQQALGQGPEFLTYFQNEAQLDKSGLPSDRFFAERPEGSVSTLKIQRTQQEDSAVYLCASSLSTINSPLHFGNGTRLTVT.

This chain connects TRBV5-5 to TRBJ2-6; TRBD1 might be the D (5 bases). The germline V and J ends were trimmed by 3 bases and 0 bases, with 10 bases remaining between them. CDR3 length: 16 residues. CDR1 is SGHKS, CDR2 YYEKEE, per germline (reference sequence). The CDR3 sequence: CASSWRQPSGANVLTF. The CDR3 DNA is TGTGCCAGCAGCTGGAGACAGCCCTCTGGGGCCAACGTCCTGACTTTC.

This clone was seen only a few times. The CDR3 spells CASSLGTGYSYEQYF. CDR3 coding DNA: TGCGCCAGCAGCTTGGGGACAGGGTACTCCTACGAGCAGTACTTC. The chain couples TRBV5-1 to TRBJ2-7; 8 positions match TRBD1. V was clipped by 0 bases and J by 0 bases; unmatched bases: 2. Germline CDR1 reads SGHRS; CDR2 reads YFSETQ. The CDR3 totals 15 residues.

The rearrangement links TRBV29-1 to TRBJ1-1; 8 positions match TRBD1. The germline CDR1 and CDR2 sequences are SQVTM and ANQGSEA. V was pared by 4 bases and J by 4 bases, with 5 bases of the junction left unmatched. This CDR3 is 13 amino acids long. The CDR3 DNA follows: TGCAGCGTTGGTCGGACAGGGCGCACTGAAGCTTTCTTT. It encodes CSVGRTGRTEAFF.

The genes are TRBV5-4 and TRBJ1-1; 9 bases fit TRBD1. Per the germline V gene, CDR1 is SGHNT and CDR2 is YYREEE (reference sequence). V trimming: 7 bases; J trimming: 7 bases; junction bases outside the gene matches: 14. CDR3 length: 15 residues. CDR3 in amino acids: CASRDRQGGRNEAFF. The CDR3 bases are TGTGCCAGCCGCGATCGACAGGGGGGGAGGAATGAAGCTTTCTTT.

The chain links TRBV19 to TRBJ1-4; 9 bases match TRBD1. This CDR3 comprises 15 residues. V lost 5 bases, J lost 8 bases, and 9 bases stayed unmatched. In germline, CDR1 is LNHDA, CDR2 SQIVND (reference sequence). In nucleotides, the CDR3 is TGTGCCAGTAGTTACTCCGGGACAGGGTACGAAAAACTGTTTTTT. Translating it yields CASSYSGTGYEKLFF.

V and J are TRBV18 and TRBJ1-1, with D possibly being TRBD1 (5 bases). The germline gives CDR1 KGHSH, CDR2 LQKENI. The CDR3 has 15 amino acids. The germline V and J ends were trimmed by 3 bases and 4 bases, with 15 bases remaining between them. CDR3 amino acids: CASSPLGGVGTEAFF. The CDR3 DNA sequence: TGTGCCAGCTCACCGCTTGGGGGGGTCGGCACTGAAGCTTTCTTT.

The chain is built from TRBV20-1 and TRBJ2-1, with D perhaps TRBD2 (5 bases). Germline V gene data show CDR1 as DFQATT and CDR2 as SNEGSKA (reference sequence). This CDR3 has 11 residues. V lost 7 bases and J lost 12, with 16 bases in between. In DNA form, the CDR3 reads TGCAGTGGAAACGAGGGCCGGTCGCAGTTCTTC. Amino acid sequence: CSGNEGRSQFF.

The chain carries TRBV6-1 and TRBJ1-5; 7 nucleotides match TRBD1. With 4 bases clipped from V and 1 base from J, the junction kept 13 bases outside the gene matches. This CDR3 has 18 amino acids. CDR1 and CDR2 from the germline V gene are MNHNS and SASEGT. CDR3 sequence: CASSARQTGTVSNQPQHF. For the CDR3, the DNA is TGTGCCAGCAGTGCGCGGCAGACCGGGACAGTAAGCAATCAGCCCCAGCATTTT.

The V call is TRBV4-2, the J call TRBJ1-1; D ambiguous. The CDR3 contains 19 residues. Germline V gives CDR1 LGHNA, CDR2 YNFKEQ. Trimming left V 0 bases short and J 0 bases short, with 20 bases between. The CDR3 bases are TGTGCCAGCAGCCAAGATCTTGAACAGCCTCTCATCATGAACACTGAAGCTTTCTTT. Encoded protein: CASSQDLEQPLIMNTEAFF.

V gene TRBV6-5 combines with J gene TRBJ2-7, with TRBD1 matching 9 bases. After removal of 8 bases from V and 3 bases from J, the junction contained 8 bases not matched to a gene. Germline V lookup: CDR1 MNHEY, CDR2 SVGAGI. CDR3 size: 14 residues. CDR3 bases: TGTGCCAGCCTAGGGGGACAGGGTTTCTACGAGCAGTACTTC. As protein: CASLGGQGFYEQYF.

This clone occurred a few times. The rearrangement uses TRBV28 and TRBJ1-1, with D unresolved. V gave up 3 bases and J gave up 0 bases, with 8 bases separating them. Germline V gene data show CDR1 as MDHEN and CDR2 as SYDVKM. The CDR3 is 14 residues long. This chain's CDR3 is CASSLEQLNTEAFF. CDR3 DNA: TGTGCCAGCAGTTTGGAGCAGCTGAACACTGAAGCTTTCTTT.

This chain links TRBV5-5 with TRBJ2-2; D possibly corresponds to TRBD1 (6 bases). The CDR3 length is 14 residues. CDR1 SGHKS and CDR2 YYEKEE come from the germline V gene (reference sequence). V shed 5 bases and J shed 3 bases, with 11 bases lying between them. DNA of the CDR3: TGTGCCAGCAGTTCTCAGGGGTACACCGGGGAGCTGTTTTTT. Translating gives CASSSQGYTGELFF.

V is TRBV4-2 and J is TRBJ1-1, with TRBD1 matching 10 bases. CDR3 length equals 15 residues. V trimming: 0 bases; J trimming: 6 bases; junction bases outside the gene matches: 4. Germline assignment: CDR1 LGHNA and CDR2 YNFKEQ. The CDR3 protein is CASSQDGDRGAEAFF. CDR3 coding DNA: TGTGCCAGCAGCCAAGATGGGGACAGGGGCGCTGAAGCTTTCTTT.